A single sample gave rise to the 18 T cell receptor beta chains below, sequenced in a study of blood T cell repertoires in COVID-19. The data were produced by immunoSEQ multiplex PCR, yet TCRdb's version contains in-frame clones alone and is incomplete. Of about 180,000 clones in the sample, 80% to 90% are singletons; the top ten hold around 5%. The sample was peripheral blood. The receptors were sampled from a woman between 50 and 59 years old with COVID-19, enrolled during active disease.

This rearrangement joins TRBV14 to TRBJ2-2; 12 bases are shared with TRBD2. V was clipped by 6 bases and J by 5 bases; unmatched bases: 1. This CDR3 comprises 14 residues. Germline loops: CDR1 SGHDN, CDR2 FVKESK. CDR3: CASSGLAGTGELFF. Here the CDR3 DNA reads TGTGCCAGCAGTGGACTAGCGGGGACCGGGGAGCTGTTTTTT.

This chain links TRBV12-5 with TRBJ1-3; D is uncertain. The germline CDR1 and CDR2 sequences are LGHNT and FRNRAP. The V gene lost 9 bases and the J gene lost 4 bases, with 10 bases spanning the gap. CDR3 length equals 12 residues. In DNA, the CDR3 is TGTGCTAGCTCGTATTCGGGAAACACCATATATTTT. Translating it yields CASSYSGNTIYF.

CDR3 sequence: CATSVGQEQFF. CDR3 nucleotides: TGTGCCACCAGTGTTGGTCAGGAGCAGTTCTTC. The V and J genes are TRBV24-1 and TRBJ2-1; D gene uncertain. Germline V lookup: CDR1 KGHDR, CDR2 SFDVKD. The CDR3 spans 11 residues. The V end lost 5 bases, the J end lost 10 bases, and 8 bases lay between the germline ends.

In this sample, this clone turned up once. This rearrangement joins TRBV5-1 to TRBJ2-7; 11 nucleotides agree with TRBD2. J was trimmed by 0 bases and V by 3 bases; bases with no gene match: 5. Per germline, CDR1 SGHRS and CDR2 YFSETQ. The CDR3 spans 16 residues. The DNA for the CDR3 is TGCGCCAGCAGCTCCCGGACTAGCGGGCCCTCCTACGAGCAGTACTTC. It is translated as CASSSRTSGPSYEQYF.

V usage is TRBV12-3 or TRBV12-4 and J usage is TRBJ2-7; D not resolved. V lost 6 bases and J 1 base, leaving 4 bases between the germline ends. CDR3 length: 11 amino acids. This CDR3 reads CASSYSYEQYF. CDR3 DNA sequence: TGTGCCAGCAGCTATTCCTACGAGCAGTACTTC.

CDR3 residues: CASTSGLAGGDTQYF. As DNA, the CDR3 is TGCGCCAGCACCTCGGGGCTAGCGGGGGGAGATACGCAGTATTTT. V and J are TRBV10-2 and TRBJ2-3; TRBD2 matches at 11 bases. Germline CDR1 and CDR2: WSHSY and SAAADI. Trimming cost V 7 bases and J 5 bases; bases outside gene matches: 8. The CDR3 has 15 amino acids.

This chain uses TRBV12-3 or TRBV12-4 with TRBJ1-5; the match to TRBD1 covers 7 bases. V was pared by 6 bases and J by 14 bases, with 10 bases of the junction left unmatched. The CDR3 has 12 residues. CDR3 in amino acids: CASSWDRWSKHF. The DNA of the CDR3 is TGTGCCAGCAGCTGGGACAGATGGTCCAAGCATTTT.

This clone was seen at least ten times. The chain joins TRBV6-6 to TRBJ1-2; D gene uncertain. The CDR3 is 14 residues long. V gave up 0 bases and J gave up 8 bases, with 13 bases separating them. Germline loops: CDR1 MNHNY, CDR2 SVGAGI (reference sequence). CDR3 nucleotides: TGTGCCAGCAGTTACTCGGCCGGGAGCTTGGGCTACACCTTC. Encoded protein: CASSYSAGSLGYTF.

This chain uses TRBV6-1 with TRBJ1-1; 7 bases line up with TRBD1. V shed 5 bases and J 0 bases; nucleotides not matched to a gene: 6. The germline CDR1 and CDR2 sequences are MNHNS and SASEGT. There are 15 residues in the CDR3. The CDR3 here is CASSPWTGLNTEAFF. The CDR3, as DNA: TGTGCCAGCAGTCCCTGGACAGGATTGAACACTGAAGCTTTCTTT.

This sequence joins TRBV18 and TRBJ2-7; D is ambiguous. CDR1 and CDR2 (germline): KGHSH, LQKENI. Trimming took off 4 bases at V and 0 bases at J, with 13 bases between the two ends. The CDR3 contains 15 residues. The CDR3 DNA reads as TGTGCCAGCTCACTGAGATCCGACAACTCCTACGAGCAGTACTTC. Encoded protein: CASSLRSDNSYEQYF.

The V and J genes are TRBV3-1 (or the pseudogene TRBV3-2) and TRBJ1-5; D ambiguous. Germline CDR1 and CDR2: LGHDT and YNNKEL (reference sequence). Trimming left V 1 base short and J 0 bases short, with 10 bases between. The CDR3 has 16 amino acids. The CDR3 sequence: CASSQVPDTSNQPQHF. For the CDR3, the DNA is TGTGCCAGCAGCCAAGTCCCAGATACTAGCAATCAGCCCCAGCATTTT.

The CDR3 spells CASATGLVGYTF. CDR3 coding DNA: TGTGCCAGCGCTACAGGGCTGGTTGGCTACACCTTC. The chain carries TRBV28 and TRBJ1-2, with D possibly TRBD1 on 6 matching bases. Trimming took 8 bases from V and 7 from J, leaving 14 bases between them. CDR3 length equals 12 residues. Germline values: CDR1 MDHEN, CDR2 SYDVKM.

This chain connects TRBV5-6 to TRBJ2-1; the match to TRBD1 covers 7 bases. CDR3 length: 13 amino acids. CDR1 SGHDT and CDR2 YYEEEE come from the germline V gene. The junction had 3 bases not matched to a gene; V was cut back by 3 bases and J by 6 bases. This CDR3 reads CASSYNRGNEQFF. CDR3 bases: TGTGCCAGCAGCTACAACAGGGGCAATGAGCAGTTCTTC.

This sequence joins TRBV28 and TRBJ1-2; no clear D gene. Trimming removed 1 base from V and 8 bases from J, with 11 bases in between. CDR1 MDHEN and CDR2 SYDVKM come from the germline V gene. This CDR3 spans 13 amino acids. Here the CDR3 reads CASSLSTPGGYTF. The DNA for the CDR3 is TGTGCCAGCAGTTTATCTACACCGGGAGGCTACACCTTC.

This clone was detected only once. CDR3 DNA sequence: TGTGCCACCCAGCCAGCGGTAGCCCTAACTGAAGCTTTCTTT. Its protein product is CATQPAVALTEAFF. This chain joins TRBV6-5 and TRBJ1-1; D not certain. The germline V gene encodes CDR1 MNHEY and CDR2 SVGAGI. CDR3 size: 14 residues. Trimming shortened V by 10 bases and J by 5 bases, and 20 bases separated the two germline ends.

This rearrangement joins TRBV20-1 to TRBJ2-2; D perhaps matches TRBD2 (5 bases). This CDR3 spans 14 amino acids. The ends were cut back, 3 bases at V and 4 bases at J, with 12 bases in the middle. CDR1 is DFQATT and CDR2 is SNEGSKA in the germline V gene (reference sequence). This chain's CDR3 is CSASPRGSTGELFF. DNA of the CDR3: TGCAGTGCTAGTCCTCGGGGAAGCACCGGGGAGCTGTTTTTT.

The chain couples TRBV28 to TRBJ1-3; D may be TRBD1 (5 bases). CDR1 and CDR2 (germline): MDHEN, SYDVKM. The germline V and J ends were trimmed by 3 bases and 3 bases, with 12 bases remaining between them. The CDR3 is made up of 15 amino acids. The CDR3 bases are TGTGCCAGCAGTTTGGGGGGAAGTCTTGGAAACACCATATATTTT. Its translation is CASSLGGSLGNTIYF.

Points on this clone: Other DNA sequences in the same sample also yield this CDR3. The chain employs TRBV30 and TRBJ1-3; 7 nucleotides line up with TRBD1. Germline V lookup: CDR1 GTSNPN, CDR2 SVGIG (reference sequence). The CDR3 contains 13 residues. V lost 3 bases and J lost 1; bases outside the gene matches: 0. CDR3 nucleotide sequence: TGTGCCTGGAGCAGGGGGTCTGGAAACACCATATATTTT. Its protein is CAWSRGSGNTIYF.